This entry lists 12 T cell receptor beta chains sequenced from one sample in a study of PD-1 blockade in classical Hodgkin lymphoma. Repertoires were generated with immunoSEQ multiplex PCR, while TCRdb's copy carries only in-frame clones and drops some. The sample lists some 41,000 clones, 60% to 85% occurring once. Each patient's relapse followed autologous stem cell transplantation, and brentuximab vedotin exposure varied. The starting material was peripheral blood mononuclear cells (PBMCs), obtained at baseline. The receptors shown here come from a human donor with classical Hodgkin lymphoma.

The rearrangement links TRBV6-5 to TRBJ2-7, with D perhaps being TRBD1 or TRBD2 (5 bases each). This CDR3 region has 10 residues. From germline, CDR1 is MNHEY and CDR2 SVGAGI. V was shortened by 8 bases and J by 3 bases, with 5 bases between the two germline ends. In DNA form, the CDR3 reads TGTGCCAGCGGGGGCTACGAGCAGTACTTC. This gives the protein CASGGYEQYF.

The chain uses TRBV2 and TRBJ1-1, with D possibly TRBD1 on 5 matching bases. Per the germline V gene, CDR1 is SNHLY and CDR2 is FYNNEI. The CDR3 loop spans 13 amino acids. The ends were cut back, 6 bases at V and 5 bases at J, with 13 bases in the middle. CDR3 nucleotides: TGTGCCAGCAGGCTACAGGTGGGGACTGAAGCTTTCTTT. Translating gives CASRLQVGTEAFF.

This clone was counted between two and nine times. The CDR3: CASSLATGNQPQHF. The CDR3 nucleotides read TGTGCCAGCAGCTTAGCTACAGGGAATCAGCCCCAGCATTTT. The rearrangement links TRBV7-2 to TRBJ1-5; perhaps TRBD1 as D (6 bases). This CDR3 spans 14 amino acids. The V end was cut by 0 bases, the J end by 4 bases, with 7 bases between. The V gene's germline CDR1 is SGHTA and CDR2 FQGNSA.

The rearrangement uses TRBV30 and TRBJ1-1; D is unclear. Trimming took off 7 bases at V and 1 base at J, with 13 bases between the two ends. CDR3 length equals 13 residues. In germline, CDR1 is GTSNPN, CDR2 SVGIG (reference sequence). CDR3 sequence reads: CASRTMGNTEAFF. The CDR3 DNA sequence: TGTGCCTCTCGGACCATGGGGAACACTGAAGCTTTCTTT.

There are many counts of this clone. The chain employs TRBV7-9 and TRBJ2-5; the match to TRBD1 covers 8 bases. Germline loops: CDR1 SEHNR, CDR2 FQNEAQ (reference sequence). This CDR3 is built from 18 residues. V shed 5 bases, J shed 2 bases, and the junction held 16 bases outside the gene matches. This chain's CDR3 is CASSPTLGTGVNQETQYF. The DNA for the CDR3 is TGTGCCAGCAGCCCCACCCTCGGGACAGGAGTAAATCAAGAGACCCAGTACTTC.

The chain employs TRBV28 and TRBJ2-7; D uncertain. V was clipped by 6 bases and J by 6 bases, with 9 bases between them. The CDR3 spans 11 residues. The germline CDR1 and CDR2 sequences are MDHEN and SYDVKM. The CDR3 nucleotides are TGTGCCAGCAGCCACGGGTCCGAGCAGTACTTC. Its translation: CASSHGSEQYF.

This sequence joins TRBV27 and TRBJ1-2; D is ambiguous. V lost 4 bases and J lost 4, with 16 bases in between. CDR1 and CDR2 from the germline V gene are MNHEY and SMNVEV (reference sequence). CDR3 length: 15 residues. This CDR3 reads CASSYGSGRRYGYTF. The DNA of the CDR3 is TGTGCCAGCAGTTACGGGAGCGGCAGGCGCTATGGCTACACCTTC.

This clone showed up just a few times. V is TRBV28 and J is TRBJ1-1, with D hard to call. Trimming took 2 bases from V and 3 from J, leaving 4 bases between them. Germline loops: CDR1 MDHEN, CDR2 SYDVKM. The CDR3 contains 12 residues. DNA of the CDR3: TGTGCCAGCAGTTTAACGCACACTGAAGCTTTCTTT. Its translation is CASSLTHTEAFF. Drawing the rest from reference TRBV28 and TRBJ1-1, the complete variable domain is DVKVTQSSRYLVKRTGEKVFLECVQDMDHENMFWYRQDPGLGLRLIYFSYDVKMKEKGDIPEGYSVSREKKERFSLILESASTNQTSMYLCASSLTHTEAFFGQGTRLTVV.

This clone was observed a few times. The chain joins TRBV28 to TRBJ2-7, with TRBD2 matching over 13 bases. This CDR3 region has 16 residues. With V trimmed by 6 bases and J by 6 bases, 11 bases remained unmatched. Per germline, CDR1 MDHEN and CDR2 SYDVKM. The CDR3: CASSSTWTSGRGEQYF. The CDR3 DNA follows: TGTGCCAGCAGCTCTACCTGGACTAGCGGGAGAGGCGAGCAGTACTTC.

J is TRBJ1-2 and V is TRBV5-1; no reliable D call. V was trimmed by 0 bases and J by 5 bases, leaving 11 bases between them. Per the germline V gene, CDR1 is SGHRS and CDR2 is YFSETQ. The CDR3 is 14 residues long. The CDR3 is CASSLDSREYGYTF. CDR3 nucleotide sequence: TGCGCCAGCAGCTTGGATAGTCGGGAGTATGGCTACACCTTC.

The rearrangement links TRBV7-8 to TRBJ2-7; D may be TRBD2 (6 bases). Trimming shortened V by 5 bases and J by 4 bases, and 15 bases separated the two germline ends. In germline, CDR1 is SGHVS, CDR2 FQNEAQ. The CDR3 spans 14 residues. The CDR3 sequence is CASSPRLVFYEQYF. CDR3 nucleotide sequence: TGTGCCAGCAGCCCTCGACTAGTCTTTTACGAGCAGTACTTC. Full variable domain (outside the CDR3, taken from reference TRBV7-8 and TRBJ2-7): GAGVSQSPRYKVAKRGQDVALRCDPISGHVSLFWYQQALGQGPEFLTYFQNEAQLDKSGLPSDRFFAERPEGSVSTLKIQRTQQEDSAVYLCASSPRLVFYEQYFGPGTRLTVT.

The V call is TRBV29-1, the J call TRBJ2-5; D gene ambiguous. The length of the CDR3 is 11 residues. The V end lost 7 bases, the J end lost 5 bases, and 11 bases lay between the germline ends. Germline values: CDR1 SQVTM, CDR2 ANQGSEA. The CDR3 nucleotides read TGCAGCGCCCGTGTATCGGAGACCCAGTACTTC. Translating gives CSARVSETQYF.